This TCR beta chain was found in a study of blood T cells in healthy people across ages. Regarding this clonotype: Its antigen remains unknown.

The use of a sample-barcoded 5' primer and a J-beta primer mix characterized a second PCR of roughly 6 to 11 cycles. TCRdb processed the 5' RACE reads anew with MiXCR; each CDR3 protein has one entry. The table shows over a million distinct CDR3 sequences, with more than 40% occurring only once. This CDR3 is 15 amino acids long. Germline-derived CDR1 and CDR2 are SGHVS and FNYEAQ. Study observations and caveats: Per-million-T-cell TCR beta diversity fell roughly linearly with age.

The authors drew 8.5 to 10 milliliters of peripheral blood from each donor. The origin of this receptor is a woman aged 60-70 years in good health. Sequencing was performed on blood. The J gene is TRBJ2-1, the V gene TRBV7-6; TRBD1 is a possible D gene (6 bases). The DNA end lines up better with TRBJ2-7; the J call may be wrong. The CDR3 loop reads CASSLIPGEYNEQYF. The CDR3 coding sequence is TGTGCCAGCAGCTTAATCCCAGGGGAGTACAATGAGCAGTACTTC.